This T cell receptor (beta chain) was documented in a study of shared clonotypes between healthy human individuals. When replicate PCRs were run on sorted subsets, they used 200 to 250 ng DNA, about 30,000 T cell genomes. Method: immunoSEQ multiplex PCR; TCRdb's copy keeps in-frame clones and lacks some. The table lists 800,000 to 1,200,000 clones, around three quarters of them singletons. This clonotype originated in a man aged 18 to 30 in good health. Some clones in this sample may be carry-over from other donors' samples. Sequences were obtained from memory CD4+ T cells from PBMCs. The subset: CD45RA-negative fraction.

This chain's CDR3 is CASSPPGGPSTEAFF. Here the CDR3 DNA reads TGTGCCAGCAGTCCCCCGGGGGGACCCTCCACTGAAGCTTTCTTT. This chain joins TRBV27 and TRBJ1-1, with a weak D call TRBD1 (5 bases). The CDR3 consists of 15 residues. Germline CDR1 is MNHEY and CDR2 is SMNVEV (reference sequence). The V end was cut by 5 bases, the J end by 4 bases, with 17 bases between.